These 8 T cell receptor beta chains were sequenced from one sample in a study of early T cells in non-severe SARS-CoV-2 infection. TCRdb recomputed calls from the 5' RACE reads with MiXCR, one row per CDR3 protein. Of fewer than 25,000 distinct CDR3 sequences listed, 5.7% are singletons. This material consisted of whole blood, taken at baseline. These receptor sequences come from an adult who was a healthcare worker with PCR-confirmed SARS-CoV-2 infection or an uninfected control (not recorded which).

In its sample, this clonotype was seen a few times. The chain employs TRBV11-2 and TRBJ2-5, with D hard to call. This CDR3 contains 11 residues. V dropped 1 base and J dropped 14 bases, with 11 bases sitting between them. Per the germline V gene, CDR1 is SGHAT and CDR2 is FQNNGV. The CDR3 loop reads CASSLGPEKYF. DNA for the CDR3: TGTGCCAGCAGCTTAGGCCCAGAGAAATACTTC.

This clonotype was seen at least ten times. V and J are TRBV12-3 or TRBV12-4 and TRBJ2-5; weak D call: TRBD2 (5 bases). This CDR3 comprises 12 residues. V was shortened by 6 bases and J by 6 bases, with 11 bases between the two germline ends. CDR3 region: CASSNRGQTQYF. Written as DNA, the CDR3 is TGTGCCAGCAGCAATCGGGGTCAGACCCAGTACTTC.

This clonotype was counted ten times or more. CDR3 in DNA: TGTGCCAGCAGGGGCCGGGTGGCTCCCTACGAGCAGTACTTC. Translated, it gives CASRGRVAPYEQYF. The V gene is TRBV25-1, the J gene TRBJ2-7; D unclear. Germline V lookup: CDR1 MGHDK, CDR2 SYGVNS. V lost 6 bases and J 2 bases, leaving 14 bases between the germline ends. This CDR3 has 14 amino acids.

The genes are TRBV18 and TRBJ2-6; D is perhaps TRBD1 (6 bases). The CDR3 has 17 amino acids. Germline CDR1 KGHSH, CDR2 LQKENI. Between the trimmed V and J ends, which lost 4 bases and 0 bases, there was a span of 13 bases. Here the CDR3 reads CASSLMGANSGANVLTF. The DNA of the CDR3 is TGTGCCAGCTCACTGATGGGGGCAAACTCTGGGGCCAACGTCCTGACTTTC.

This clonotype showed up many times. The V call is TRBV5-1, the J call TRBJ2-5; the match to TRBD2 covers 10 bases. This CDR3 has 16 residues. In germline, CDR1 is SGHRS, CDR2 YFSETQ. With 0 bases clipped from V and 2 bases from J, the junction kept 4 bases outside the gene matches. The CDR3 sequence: CASSLDTSGAQETQYF. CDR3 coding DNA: TGCGCCAGCAGCTTGGACACTAGCGGGGCACAAGAGACCCAGTACTTC.

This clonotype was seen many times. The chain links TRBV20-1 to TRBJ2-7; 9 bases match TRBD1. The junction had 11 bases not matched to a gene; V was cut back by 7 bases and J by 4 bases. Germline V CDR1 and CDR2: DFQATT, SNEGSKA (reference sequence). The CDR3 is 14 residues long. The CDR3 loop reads CSVPSGTGSYEQYF. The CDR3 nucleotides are TGCAGTGTTCCAAGTGGGACAGGGAGTTACGAGCAGTACTTC.

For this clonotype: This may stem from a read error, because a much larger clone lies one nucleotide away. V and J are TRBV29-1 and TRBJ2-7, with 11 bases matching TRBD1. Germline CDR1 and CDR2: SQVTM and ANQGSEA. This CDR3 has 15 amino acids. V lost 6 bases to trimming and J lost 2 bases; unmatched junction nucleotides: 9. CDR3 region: CSVPGTGGNPYEQYF. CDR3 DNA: TGCAGCGTCCCAGGGACAGGGGGGAACCCCTACGAGCAGTACTTC.

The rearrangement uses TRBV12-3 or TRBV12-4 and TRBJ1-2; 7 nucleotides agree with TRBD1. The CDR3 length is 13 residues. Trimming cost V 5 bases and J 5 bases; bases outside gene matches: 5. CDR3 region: CASSQDRTYGYTF. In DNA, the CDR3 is TGTGCCAGCAGTCAGGACAGGACTTATGGCTACACCTTC.